Presented here are 6 T cell receptor beta chains from one specimen sequenced in a study of shared clonotypes between healthy human individuals. Measured with immunoSEQ multiplex PCR; TCRdb has only the in-frame clones, and not every one. This table has some 650,000 clones, around 97% appearing once. Sequences were obtained from naive CD4+ T cells sorted from blood. Subset of the sample: CD45RA+ positively selected. Source of these receptors: a young woman in good health.

The chain carries TRBV28 and TRBJ1-3, with D possibly TRBD1 on 6 matching bases. The V gene lost 6 bases and the J gene lost 4 bases, with 16 bases spanning the gap. CDR1 MDHEN and CDR2 SYDVKM come from the germline V gene. The CDR3 runs to 15 residues. As DNA, the CDR3 is TGTGCCAGCAGCATCCAACCAACAGGGGGAAACACCATATATTTT. Residues: CASSIQPTGGNTIYF.

V gene TRBV11-2 combines with J gene TRBJ1-3; weak D call: TRBD1 (6 bases). Germline V CDR1 and CDR2: SGHAT, FQNNGV. Trimming stripped 1 base from V and 3 bases from J, with 13 bases between. CDR3 length: 16 residues. The CDR3: CASSLGGRGSGNTIYF. CDR3 in DNA: TGTGCCAGCAGCTTAGGCGGCAGGGGAAGTGGAAACACCATATATTTT.

The chain couples TRBV6-5 to TRBJ1-5, with a weak D call TRBD1 (5 bases). CDR3 length equals 15 residues. V shed 6 bases and J shed 4 bases, with 16 bases lying between them. Germline values: CDR1 MNHEY, CDR2 SVGAGI. CDR3 amino acids: CASSPEGTVNQPQHF. CDR3 DNA: TGTGCCAGCAGCCCCGAGGGGACGGTAAATCAGCCCCAGCATTTT.

The genes are TRBV6-6 and TRBJ1-1; unclear D gene. CDR3 length: 14 residues. Germline-derived CDR1 and CDR2 are MNHNY and SVGAGI (reference sequence). The V end lost 1 base, the J end lost 3 bases, and 9 bases lay between the germline ends. CDR3 amino acids: CASSYWAGHTEAFF. DNA of the CDR3: TGTGCCAGCAGTTACTGGGCAGGTCACACTGAAGCTTTCTTT.

The chain links TRBV5-1 to TRBJ1-6; the D is unclear. The CDR3 spans 15 residues. Trimming left V 1 base short and J 10 bases short, with 15 bases between. In germline, CDR1 is SGHRS, CDR2 YFSETQ. CDR3 nucleotide sequence: TGCGCCAGCAGCTTGAATACCCGGGGAGAGTCACCCCTCCACTTT. Protein: CASSLNTRGESPLHF. Together with reference TRBV5-1 and TRBJ1-6, the CDR3 gives the full variable domain: KAGVTQTPRYLIKTRGQQVTLSCSPISGHRSVSWYQQTPGQGLQFLFEYFSETQRNKGNFPGRFSGRQFSNSRSEMNVSTLELGDSALYLCASSLNTRGESPLHFGNGTRLTVT.

The chain couples TRBV28 to TRBJ2-7, with D possibly matching TRBD1 (6 bases). Looked up from germline, CDR1 is MDHEN and CDR2 is SYDVKM. CDR3 length equals 15 residues. V was pared by 5 bases and J by 1 base, with 15 bases between. In DNA, the CDR3 is TGTGCCAGCAGTCCGGCAGGGGTTCGGTCCTACGAGCAGTACTTC. Amino acid sequence: CASSPAGVRSYEQYF.